A single sample is the source of the 29 T cell receptor beta chains below, sequenced in a study of blood T cell repertoires in COVID-19. Only in-frame clones appear in the TCRdb table, and some are missing; sequencing was by immunoSEQ multiplex PCR. The repertoire has around 58,000 clones, roughly 91% of them found once; the top ten carry over 9.5%. Source material: PBMCs or T cells enriched from blood (not recorded which). The receptors were gathered from a woman between 40 and 55 years old who had recovered from COVID-19.

This clone was seen just once. This chain connects TRBV29-1 to TRBJ1-1; no reliable D call. This CDR3 is built from 14 residues. Trimming took off 5 bases at V and 3 bases at J, with 16 bases between the two ends. Germline V lookup: CDR1 SQVTM, CDR2 ANQGSEA. In nucleotides, the CDR3 is TGCAGCGTTAGGAATTTTGGGAGTCACACTGAAGCTTTCTTT. This encodes CSVRNFGSHTEAFF.

The chain joins TRBV11-3 to TRBJ1-1; 9 bases are shared with TRBD1. With V trimmed by 5 bases and J by 3 bases, 7 bases remained unmatched. This CDR3 region has 15 residues. Germline V gene data show CDR1 as SGHNT and CDR2 as YENEEA. The CDR3 is CASSPPTGGYTEAFF. In DNA form, the CDR3 reads TGTGCCAGCAGCCCCCCGACAGGGGGGTACACTGAAGCTTTCTTT. The variable domain in full, with the rest retrieved from reference TRBV11-3 and TRBJ1-1, is EAGVVQSPRYKIIEKKQPVAFWCNPISGHNTLYWYLQNLGQGPELLIRYENEEAVDDSQLPKDRFSAERLKGVDSTLKIQPAELGDSAVYLCASSPPTGGYTEAFFGQGTRLTVV.

The CDR3 here is CASGLEETQYF. Here the CDR3 DNA reads TGTGCCAGCGGCCTGGAGGAGACCCAGTACTTC. V usage is TRBV27 and J usage is TRBJ2-5, with D unclear. The CDR3 runs to 11 residues. Trimming took off 8 bases at V and 5 bases at J, with 9 bases between the two ends. Looked up from germline, CDR1 is MNHEY and CDR2 is SMNVEV (reference sequence).

This rearrangement joins TRBV11-2 to TRBJ2-2, with a tentative D call TRBD1 (6 bases). The ends were cut back, 4 bases at V and 1 base at J, with 13 bases in the middle. Germline V CDR1 and CDR2: SGHAT, FQNNGV. CDR3 length: 16 residues. Here the CDR3 DNA reads TGTGCCAGCAGCTATGCCGGGACACAGAACACCGGGGAGCTGTTTTTT. The encoded protein is CASSYAGTQNTGELFF. The full variable domain, with the rest looked up from reference TRBV11-2 and TRBJ2-2, is EAGVAQSPRYKIIEKRQSVAFWCNPISGHATLYWYQQILGQGPKLLIQFQNNGVVDDSQLPKDRFSAERLKGVDSTLKIQPAKLEDSAVYLCASSYAGTQNTGELFFGEGSRLTVL.

The rearrangement joins TRBV29-1 to TRBJ1-3, with 9 bases identical to TRBD1. CDR1 SQVTM and CDR2 ANQGSEA come from the germline V gene. There are 14 residues in the CDR3. The junction had 3 bases not matched to a gene; V was cut back by 6 bases and J by 0 bases. The CDR3 region has the DNA TGCAGCGTGACAGGGGGAGTCTCTGGAAACACCATATATTTT. Its translation is CSVTGGVSGNTIYF.

This clone was counted only a few times. The chain combines TRBV5-1 with TRBJ1-6, with D perhaps matching TRBD1 (6 bases). The CDR3 contains 14 residues. Germline V gives CDR1 SGHRS, CDR2 YFSETQ. The V end was cut by 4 bases, the J end by 10 bases, with 15 bases between. CDR3 amino acids: CASSLYREGSPLHF. The DNA for the CDR3 is TGCGCCAGCAGCCTCTACAGGGAAGGGTCACCCCTCCACTTT.

J is TRBJ1-3 and V is TRBV9, with TRBD1 matching 10 bases. V was pared by 2 bases and J by 0 bases, with 14 bases of the junction left unmatched. Germline V CDR1 and CDR2: SGDLS, YYNGEE. There are 20 residues in the CDR3. The CDR3 region has the DNA TGTGCCAGCAGCGTTTCAAATACCGGGACAGGGGACTTCTCTGGAAACACCATATATTTT. Protein product: CASSVSNTGTGDFSGNTIYF.

The chain is built from TRBV6-5 and TRBJ2-5; D is unresolved. Trimming left V 1 base short and J 2 bases short, with 8 bases between. The CDR3 is 14 residues long. The germline gives CDR1 MNHEY, CDR2 SVGAGI. CDR3 region: CASSYLAGQETQYF. The CDR3 nucleotides are TGTGCCAGCAGTTACTTGGCAGGACAAGAGACCCAGTACTTC.

The chain joins TRBV6-5 to TRBJ1-5; D remains ambiguous. This CDR3 has 13 residues. Germline V gene data show CDR1 as MNHEY and CDR2 as SVGAGI. With 0 bases removed from V and 6 bases from J, the gap between germline ends came to 6 bases. The DNA of the CDR3 is TGTGCCAGCAGTTACTCCCTAAGTCAGCCCCAGCATTTT. It codes for CASSYSLSQPQHF.

The chain is built from TRBV18 and TRBJ1-4; 10 bases fit TRBD1. Germline CDR1 is KGHSH and CDR2 is LQKENI. The V segment lost 3 bases and the J segment 3 bases; nucleotides outside the gene matches: 1. The CDR3 extends over 15 amino acids. The CDR3: CASSPGTGANEKLFF. The CDR3 DNA reads TGTGCCAGCTCACCCGGGACAGGGGCTAATGAAAAACTGTTTTTT.

Concerning this clone itself: The same CDR3 can be traced to other DNA sequences in this sample. The chain employs TRBV7-9 and TRBJ1-2; 10 bases fit TRBD1. Trimming removed 3 bases from V and 5 bases from J; junction bases left unmatched: 0. CDR1 and CDR2 (germline): SEHNR, FQNEAQ (reference sequence). The CDR3 contains 13 residues. In DNA form, the CDR3 reads TGTGCCAGCAGCTTGGGACAGGGGTATGGCTACACCTTC. It codes for CASSLGQGYGYTF.

This clone has just one count. The chain links TRBV9 to TRBJ2-5, with D possibly matching TRBD1 (6 bases). The CDR3 sequence is 16 residues long. The germline gives CDR1 SGDLS, CDR2 YYNGEE. Trimming removed 4 bases at V and 5 bases at J, with 21 bases between. This CDR3 is CASSPNPGQLAETQYF. The CDR3 region has the DNA TGTGCCAGCAGCCCAAACCCGGGACAACTGGCGGAGACCCAGTACTTC. Full variable domain (missing parts from reference TRBV9 and TRBJ2-5): DSGVTQTPKHLITATGQRVTLRCSPRSGDLSVYWYQQSLDQGLQFLIQYYNGEERAKGNILERFSAQQFPDLHSELNLSSLELGDSALYFCASSPNPGQLAETQYFGPGTRLLVL.

The CDR3 nucleotides read TGTGCCAGCAGACCGACTAGTAGCTCAGATACGCAGTATTTT. It specifies CASRPTSSSDTQYF. The chain couples TRBV14 to TRBJ2-3, with D tentatively TRBD2 (6 bases). The V gene lost 6 bases and the J gene lost 4 bases, with 14 bases spanning the gap. The V gene's germline CDR1 is SGHDN and CDR2 FVKESK. The CDR3 has 14 amino acids.

This rearrangement joins TRBV28 to TRBJ2-3, with 9 bases that match TRBD2. The germline V gene has CDR1 MDHEN and CDR2 SYDVKM. This CDR3 spans 16 amino acids. With 6 bases clipped from V and 4 bases from J, the junction kept 11 bases outside the gene matches. Here the CDR3 reads CASSRAAGGFSDTQYF. CDR3 DNA: TGTGCCAGCAGCCGGGCGGCGGGGGGGTTTTCAGATACGCAGTATTTT. Variable domain in full (rest from reference TRBV28 and TRBJ2-3): DVKVTQSSRYLVKRTGEKVFLECVQDMDHENMFWYRQDPGLGLRLIYFSYDVKMKEKGDIPEGYSVSREKKERFSLILESASTNQTSMYLCASSRAAGGFSDTQYFGPGTRLTVL.

The chain carries TRBV5-1 and TRBJ2-7; 8 nucleotides agree with TRBD1. The CDR3 consists of 20 residues. V lost 0 bases and J lost 4; bases outside the gene matches: 21. Germline V gives CDR1 SGHRS, CDR2 YFSETQ. The CDR3 nucleotides read TGCGCCAGCAGCTTGGCCTTTGATTGGACAGGGCCCGATTCTTCATACGAGCAGTACTTC. Its protein product is CASSLAFDWTGPDSSYEQYF.

CDR3 DNA sequence: TGTGCCAGCAGCTTGAGTCCCCAAGCCACCGAGCAGTTCTTC. This translates into CASSLSPQATEQFF. V gene TRBV5-4 combines with J gene TRBJ2-1; D gene ambiguous. Germline values: CDR1 SGHNT, CDR2 YYREEE (reference sequence). Trimming shortened V by 1 base and J by 10 bases, and 15 bases separated the two germline ends. The CDR3 runs to 14 residues. Full variable domain (rest looked up from reference TRBV5-4 and TRBJ2-1): ETGVTQSPTHLIKTRGQQVTLRCSSQSGHNTVSWYQQALGQGPQFIFQYYREEENGRGNFPPRFSGLQFPNYSSELNVNALELDDSALYLCASSLSPQATEQFFGPGTRLTVL.

The V call is TRBV5-4, the J call TRBJ1-5, with D hard to call. V was pared by 0 bases and J by 5 bases, with 6 bases between. The CDR3 is 13 amino acids. CDR1 is SGHNT and CDR2 is YYREEE in the germline V gene (reference sequence). The CDR3 protein is CASSLGGDQPQHF. In DNA form, the CDR3 reads TGTGCCAGCAGCTTGGGCGGGGATCAGCCCCAGCATTTT.

The CDR3 DNA is TGTGCCAGCAGCCAAGTTCTAGCGATGAAAGATACGCAGTATTTT. Protein product: CASSQVLAMKDTQYF. The gene calls are TRBV3-1 (or the pseudogene TRBV3-2) and TRBJ2-3, with D perhaps matching TRBD2 (6 bases). Germline-derived CDR1 and CDR2 are LGHDT and YNNKEL (reference sequence). The CDR3 is 15 residues long. The germline V and J ends were trimmed by 1 base and 5 bases, with 13 bases remaining between them.

This chain links TRBV6-6 with TRBJ1-3, with 7 nucleotides matching TRBD1. Germline CDR1 is MNHNY and CDR2 is SVGAGI (reference sequence). The CDR3 spans 18 residues. V shed 5 bases and J 0 bases; nucleotides not matched to a gene: 13. This CDR3 reads CASSLTGTPLLSGNTIYF. CDR3 coding DNA: TGTGCCAGCAGTCTGACAGGGACGCCTCTACTCTCTGGAAACACCATATATTTT.

The rearrangement uses TRBV6-5 and TRBJ1-3; TRBD1 agrees at 10 bases. Trimming cost V 5 bases and J 4 bases; bases outside gene matches: 5. Germline CDR1 is MNHEY and CDR2 is SVGAGI. This CDR3 spans 15 amino acids. This CDR3 reads CASSLDRGRGNTIYF. The CDR3 DNA is TGTGCCAGCAGTCTAGACAGGGGGCGAGGAAACACCATATATTTT.

This chain uses TRBV5-1 with TRBJ2-1; 8 nucleotides align to TRBD2. Trimming removed 0 bases from V and 3 bases from J; junction bases left unmatched: 5. Germline V gene data show CDR1 as SGHRS and CDR2 as YFSETQ. CDR3 length: 16 amino acids. CDR3: CASSLGVAGSYNEQFF. The CDR3 coding sequence is TGCGCCAGCAGCTTGGGAGTAGCGGGGAGCTACAATGAGCAGTTCTTC.

The V call is TRBV18, the J call TRBJ2-1, with a tentative D call TRBD2 (8 bases). V was shortened by 2 bases and J by 1 base, with 15 bases between the two germline ends. The CDR3 has 17 residues. CDR1 and CDR2 from the germline V gene are KGHSH and LQKENI. The CDR3 bases are TGTGCCAGCTCACCAGGGACAGCGGGGGTGTCCTACAATGAGCAGTTCTTC. It specifies CASSPGTAGVSYNEQFF.

The chain carries TRBV29-1 and TRBJ2-7; 9 bases fit TRBD2. V shed 6 bases, J shed 0 bases, and the junction held 6 bases outside the gene matches. Germline CDR1 is SQVTM and CDR2 is ANQGSEA. The CDR3 is 14 amino acids. CDR3 sequence reads: CSVRLAESSYEQYF. CDR3 nucleotides: TGCAGCGTGAGACTAGCGGAAAGCTCCTACGAGCAGTACTTC.

V and J are TRBV11-3 and TRBJ1-2, with TRBD1 matching over 9 bases. CDR1 and CDR2 from the germline V gene are SGHNT and YENEEA. V was clipped by 4 bases and J by 6 bases; unmatched bases: 6. The CDR3 spans 14 residues. The CDR3 DNA reads TGTGCCAGCAGCTCCCGACAGGGGGTAGATGGCTACACCTTC. Its protein is CASSSRQGVDGYTF.

This rearrangement joins TRBV9 to TRBJ2-5; TRBD2 agrees at 11 bases. The CDR3 consists of 16 residues. J gave up 4 bases and V 0 bases, and 5 bases lay outside the gene matches. Germline V gene lookup returns CDR1 SGDLS and CDR2 YYNGEE. The CDR3 nucleotides read TGTGCCAGCAGCGTAGGTCGACTAGCGGGGTCAGAGACCCAGTACTTC. It encodes CASSVGRLAGSETQYF.

The chain carries TRBV5-1 and TRBJ2-3; 8 bases align to TRBD2. The CDR3 loop spans 15 amino acids. The germline gives CDR1 SGHRS, CDR2 YFSETQ. V dropped 0 bases and J dropped 1; count of bases not matched to a gene: 1. In nucleotides, the CDR3 is TGCGCCAGCAGCTTGGAAGCGGGGGGCACAGATACGCAGTATTTT. Amino acids: CASSLEAGGTDTQYF.

The V call is TRBV12-3 or TRBV12-4, the J call TRBJ1-2; D is ambiguous. V was pared by 2 bases and J by 5 bases, with 9 bases between. CDR3 size: 13 residues. CDR3 in DNA: TGTGCCAGCAGTTTATTGGAGGCTTATGGCTACACCTTC. It is translated as CASSLLEAYGYTF.

The CDR3 loop reads CASSLVYWGDAFF. The CDR3, as DNA: TGTGCCAGCAGTTTAGTTTATTGGGGCGACGCTTTCTTT. The chain links TRBV12-3 or TRBV12-4 to TRBJ1-1; TRBD1 is a possible D gene (5 bases). The CDR3 sequence is 13 residues long. V was trimmed by 1 base and J by 11 bases, leaving 14 bases between them.

The V gene is TRBV11-2, the J gene TRBJ2-3; 10 bases are shared with TRBD2. The CDR3 is 17 amino acids. CDR1 and CDR2 (germline): SGHAT, FQNNGV. After removal of 5 bases from V and 3 bases from J, the junction contained 11 bases not matched to a gene. In DNA, the CDR3 is TGTGCCAGCAGCGATATACCTATAGCGGGGGGAACAGATACGCAGTATTTT. Its protein is CASSDIPIAGGTDTQYF. Full variable domain (outside the CDR3, taken from reference TRBV11-2 and TRBJ2-3): EAGVAQSPRYKIIEKRQSVAFWCNPISGHATLYWYQQILGQGPKLLIQFQNNGVVDDSQLPKDRFSAERLKGVDSTLKIQPAKLEDSAVYLCASSDIPIAGGTDTQYFGPGTRLTVL.